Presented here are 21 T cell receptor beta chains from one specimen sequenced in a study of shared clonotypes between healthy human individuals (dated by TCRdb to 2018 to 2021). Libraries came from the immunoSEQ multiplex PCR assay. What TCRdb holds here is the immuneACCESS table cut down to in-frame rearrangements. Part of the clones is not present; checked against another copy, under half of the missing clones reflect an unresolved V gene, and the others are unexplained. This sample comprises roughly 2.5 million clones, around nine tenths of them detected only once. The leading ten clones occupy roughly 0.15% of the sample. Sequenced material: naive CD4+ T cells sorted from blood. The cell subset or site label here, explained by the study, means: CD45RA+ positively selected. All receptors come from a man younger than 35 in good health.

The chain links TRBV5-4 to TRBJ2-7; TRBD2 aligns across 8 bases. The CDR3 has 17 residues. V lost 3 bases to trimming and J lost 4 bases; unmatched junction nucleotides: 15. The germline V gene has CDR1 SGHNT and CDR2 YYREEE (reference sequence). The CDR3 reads CASSSRPRAGAVYEQYF. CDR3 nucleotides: TGTGCCAGCAGCTCCCGTCCAAGAGCGGGGGCCGTTTACGAGCAGTACTTC.

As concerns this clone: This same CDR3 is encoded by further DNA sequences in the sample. Written as DNA, the CDR3 is TGTGCCAGCTCACCAACAGAGTACGAGCAGTACTTC. Translation gives CASSPTEYEQYF. V and J are TRBV18 and TRBJ2-7; D is ambiguous. Germline V gene sequence: CDR1 KGHSH, CDR2 LQKENI. The CDR3 contains 12 residues. Trimming took off 2 bases at V and 4 bases at J, with 6 bases between the two ends. Full variable domain (missing parts from reference TRBV18 and TRBJ2-7): NAGVMQNPRHLVRRRGQEARLRCSPMKGHSHVYWYRQLPEEGLKFMVYLQKENIIDESGMPKERFSAEFPKEGPSILRIQQVVRGDSAAYFCASSPTEYEQYFGPGTRLTVT.

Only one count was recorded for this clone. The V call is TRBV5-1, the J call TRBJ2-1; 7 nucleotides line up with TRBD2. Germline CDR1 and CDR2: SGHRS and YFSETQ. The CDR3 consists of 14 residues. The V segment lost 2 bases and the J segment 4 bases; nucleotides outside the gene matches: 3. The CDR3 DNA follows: TGCGCCAGCAGCTTCGGACTAGAATACAATGAGCAGTTCTTC. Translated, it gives CASSFGLEYNEQFF.

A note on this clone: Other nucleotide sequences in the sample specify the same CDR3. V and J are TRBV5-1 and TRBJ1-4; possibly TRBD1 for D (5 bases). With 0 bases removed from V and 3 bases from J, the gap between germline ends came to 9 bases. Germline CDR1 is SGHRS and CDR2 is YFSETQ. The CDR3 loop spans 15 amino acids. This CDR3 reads CASSLGRGPNEKLFF. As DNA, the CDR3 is TGCGCCAGCAGCTTGGGTCGGGGCCCTAATGAAAAACTGTTTTTT.

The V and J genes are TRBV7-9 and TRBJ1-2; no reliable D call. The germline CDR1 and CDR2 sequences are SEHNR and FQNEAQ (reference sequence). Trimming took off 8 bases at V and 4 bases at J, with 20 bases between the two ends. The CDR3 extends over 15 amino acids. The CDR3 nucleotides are TGTGCCAGCCACCCCTGGGAGGAAGCAGGCTATGGCTACACCTTC. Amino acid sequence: CASHPWEEAGYGYTF. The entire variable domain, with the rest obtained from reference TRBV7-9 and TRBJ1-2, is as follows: DTGVSQNPRHKITKRGQNVTFRCDPISEHNRLYWYRQTLGQGPEFLTYFQNEAQLEKSRLLSDRFSAERPKGSFSTLEIQRTEQGDSAMYLCASHPWEEAGYGYTFGSGTRLTVV.

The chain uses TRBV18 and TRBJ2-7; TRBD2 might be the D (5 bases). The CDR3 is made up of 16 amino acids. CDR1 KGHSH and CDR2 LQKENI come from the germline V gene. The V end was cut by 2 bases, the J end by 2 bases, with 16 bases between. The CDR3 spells CASSPSSGPGTYEQYF. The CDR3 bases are TGTGCCAGCTCACCATCCAGCGGACCGGGGACCTACGAGCAGTACTTC.

The CDR3 nucleotides are TGTGCCAGCAGTTCGGCCGGGACAGGGGACAATGAGCAGTTCTTC. It translates to CASSSAGTGDNEQFF. The chain has TRBV27 and TRBJ2-1, with TRBD1 identical over 10 bases. Germline V gene lookup returns CDR1 MNHEY and CDR2 SMNVEV (reference sequence). This CDR3 comprises 15 residues. V was pared by 4 bases and J by 5 bases, with 5 bases of the junction left unmatched.

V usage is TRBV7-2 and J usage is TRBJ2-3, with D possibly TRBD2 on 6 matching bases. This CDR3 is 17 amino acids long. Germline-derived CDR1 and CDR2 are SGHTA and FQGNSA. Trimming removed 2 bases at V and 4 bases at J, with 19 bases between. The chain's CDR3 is CASSLSRLVMFADTQYF. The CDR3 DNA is TGTGCCAGCAGCTTAAGTCGACTAGTAATGTTCGCAGATACGCAGTATTTT.

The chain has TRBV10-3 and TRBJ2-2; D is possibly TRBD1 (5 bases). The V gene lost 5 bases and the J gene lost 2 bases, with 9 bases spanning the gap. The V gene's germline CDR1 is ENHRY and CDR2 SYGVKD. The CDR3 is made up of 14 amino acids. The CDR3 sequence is CAISNDRNTGELFF. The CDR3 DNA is TGTGCCATCAGTAATGACAGAAACACCGGGGAGCTGTTTTTT.

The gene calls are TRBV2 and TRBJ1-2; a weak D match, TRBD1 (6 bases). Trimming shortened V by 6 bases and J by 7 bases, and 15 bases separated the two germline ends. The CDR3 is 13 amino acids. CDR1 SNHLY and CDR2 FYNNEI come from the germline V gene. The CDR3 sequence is CASRETGAGGYTF. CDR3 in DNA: TGTGCCAGCAGGGAAACGGGGGCGGGTGGCTACACCTTC.

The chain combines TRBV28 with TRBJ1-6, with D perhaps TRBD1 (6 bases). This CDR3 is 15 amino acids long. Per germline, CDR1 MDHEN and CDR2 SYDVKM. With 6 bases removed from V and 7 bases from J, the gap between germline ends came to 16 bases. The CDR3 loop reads CASRTRDTPNSPLHF. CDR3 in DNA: TGTGCCAGCAGGACCCGGGACACCCCGAATTCACCCCTCCACTTT.

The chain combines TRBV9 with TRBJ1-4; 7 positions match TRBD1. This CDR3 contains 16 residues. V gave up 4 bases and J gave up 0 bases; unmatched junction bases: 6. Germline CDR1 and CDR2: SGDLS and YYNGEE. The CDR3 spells CASSPQGGATNEKLFF. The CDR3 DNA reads TGTGCCAGCAGCCCGCAGGGGGGGGCAACTAATGAAAAACTGTTTTTT.

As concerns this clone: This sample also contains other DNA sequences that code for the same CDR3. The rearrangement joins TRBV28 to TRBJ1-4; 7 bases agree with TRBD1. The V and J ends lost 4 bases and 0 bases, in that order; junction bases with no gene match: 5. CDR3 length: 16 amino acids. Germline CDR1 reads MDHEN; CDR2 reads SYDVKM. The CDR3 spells CASSSRQGATNEKLFF. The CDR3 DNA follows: TGTGCCAGCAGTTCTAGACAGGGAGCAACTAATGAAAAACTGTTTTTT.

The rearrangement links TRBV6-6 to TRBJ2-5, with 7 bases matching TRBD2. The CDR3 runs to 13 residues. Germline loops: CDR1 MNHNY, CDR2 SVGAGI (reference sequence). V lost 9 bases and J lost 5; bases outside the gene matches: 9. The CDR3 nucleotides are TGTGCCAGTCTGCGGGGGACGGGGGAGACCCAGTACTTC. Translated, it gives CASLRGTGETQYF.

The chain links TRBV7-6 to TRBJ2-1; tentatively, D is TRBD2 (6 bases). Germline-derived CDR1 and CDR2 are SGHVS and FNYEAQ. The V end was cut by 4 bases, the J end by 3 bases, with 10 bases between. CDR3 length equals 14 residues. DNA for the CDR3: TGTGCCAGCAGCTCGAGGACTAACTACAATGAGCAGTTCTTC. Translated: CASSSRTNYNEQFF.

Here the CDR3 DNA reads TGTGCCTGGAGGGATCGAGGGTTACTGTTTTTT. This sequence encodes CAWRDRGLLFF. The chain combines TRBV30 with TRBJ1-4, with D hard to call. V was cut by 3 bases and J by 13 bases, with 12 bases left in between. Germline CDR1 GTSNPN, CDR2 SVGIG (reference sequence). This CDR3 is built from 11 residues.

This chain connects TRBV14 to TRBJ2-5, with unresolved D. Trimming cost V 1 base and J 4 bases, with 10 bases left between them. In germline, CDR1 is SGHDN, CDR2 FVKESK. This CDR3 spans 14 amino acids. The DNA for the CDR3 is TGTGCCAGCAGCCAAGTGGGCTACGGAGAGACCCAGTACTTC. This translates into CASSQVGYGETQYF.

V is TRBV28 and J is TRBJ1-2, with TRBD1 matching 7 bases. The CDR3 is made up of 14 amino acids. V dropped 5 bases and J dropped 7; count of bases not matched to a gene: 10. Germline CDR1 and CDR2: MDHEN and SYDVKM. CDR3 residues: CASSKTGLLLGYTF. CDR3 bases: TGTGCCAGCAGTAAGACAGGGCTCCTACTTGGCTACACCTTC.

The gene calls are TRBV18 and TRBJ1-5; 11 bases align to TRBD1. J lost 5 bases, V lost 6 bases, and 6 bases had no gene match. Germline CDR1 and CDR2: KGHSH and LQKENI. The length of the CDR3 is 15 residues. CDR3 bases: TGTGCCAGCTCGGACAGGGGGCGCAATGATCAGCCCCAGCATTTT. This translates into CASSDRGRNDQPQHF.

Here the CDR3 reads CACKGDRGRTDTQYF. Written as DNA, the CDR3 is TGTGCCTGCAAGGGAGACAGGGGACGAACAGATACGCAGTATTTT. The genes are TRBV30 and TRBJ2-3, with TRBD1 matching over 8 bases. J lost 3 bases, V lost 6 bases, and 11 bases had no gene match. Germline assignment: CDR1 GTSNPN and CDR2 SVGIG (reference sequence). The CDR3 runs 15 residues.

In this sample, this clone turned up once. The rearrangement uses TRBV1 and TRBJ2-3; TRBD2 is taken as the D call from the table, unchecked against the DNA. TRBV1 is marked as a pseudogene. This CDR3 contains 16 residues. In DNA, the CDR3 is TGCACCAGCAGCCAAGGCCAGCGGGAGGGCACAGATACGCAGTATTTT. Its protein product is CTSSQGQREGTDTQYF.